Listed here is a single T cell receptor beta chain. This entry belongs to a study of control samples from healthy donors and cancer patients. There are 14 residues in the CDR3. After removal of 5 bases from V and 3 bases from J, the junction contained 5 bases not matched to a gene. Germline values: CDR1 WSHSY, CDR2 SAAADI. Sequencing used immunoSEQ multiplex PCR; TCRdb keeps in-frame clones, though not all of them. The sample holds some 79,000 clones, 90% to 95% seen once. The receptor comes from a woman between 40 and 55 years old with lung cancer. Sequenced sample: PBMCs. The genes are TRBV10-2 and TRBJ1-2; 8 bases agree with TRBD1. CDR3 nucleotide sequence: TGCGCCAGCAGTAAGGGACAGGTGGACTATGGCTACACCTTC. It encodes CASSKGQVDYGYTF.